This TCR beta chain was recorded in a study of OX40 agonist ivuxolimab in advanced cancers. About the research overall: Every 2 weeks, ivuxolimab was infused into the patients intravenously at between 0.01 and 10 mg/kg.

The study's findings and limits: Within 6 weeks, CD4+ and CD8+ blood T cells expanded clonally at 0.1 to 3.0 mg/kg. Clonal expansion in partial responders at 0.1-3.0 mg/kg ranked among the lowest.

For this clone: Its antigen is undetermined.

CDR3 size: 16 residues. The V gene end was trimmed by 4 bases and the J gene end by 3 bases; junction bases not matched to a gene: 8. Germline lookup yields CDR1 SGHTA and CDR2 FQGNSA. The protocol was immunoSEQ multiplex PCR, while the TCRdb copy is restricted to in-frame clones and leaves out a portion. The sample includes roughly 80,000 clones, 75% to 90% of them seen just once. This chain connects TRBV7-2 to TRBJ2-1, with TRBD2 matching 8 bases. The sample was CD4+ or CD8+ T cells sorted from blood, taken in a trial of the OX40 agonist ivuxolimab. The receptor was isolated from an adult with an advanced solid tumor such as melanoma, head and neck, liver or kidney cancer. The DNA of the CDR3 is TGTGCCAGCAGCTCAGGGACTAGTCCCCTCTACAATGAGCAGTTCTTC. Encoded protein: CASSSGTSPLYNEQFF.